The rows below give T cell receptor beta chains drawn from one sample of a study of blood T cell repertoires in COVID-19. The protocol was immunoSEQ multiplex PCR, while the TCRdb copy is restricted to in-frame clones and leaves out a portion. The data hold a few hundred thousand clones, with about 89% observed a single time. Sequenced input: peripheral blood. Receptors were obtained from a man aged 30 to 45 with acute or convalescent COVID-19. The CDR3 runs from the conserved cysteine through the conserved F or W. D genes are given only for firm matches.

v_call	d_call	j_call	cdr3_aa
TRBV4-2	.	TRBJ2-2	CASSQEFQTGELFF
TRBV5-1	TRBD2	TRBJ2-1	CASRLLPSGDSYNEQFF
TRBV6-5	.	TRBJ1-1	CASRELLNTEAFF
TRBV7-2	.	TRBJ1-6	CASSQGLNSPLHF
TRBV4-1	TRBD2	TRBJ2-1	CASSQVGRGLAGDFEQFF
TRBV19	.	TRBJ2-3	CASSSMDTQYF
TRBV6-6	TRBD1	TRBJ2-5	CASSPGTGAILQETQYF
TRBV7-3	.	TRBJ1-5	CASSVVGSGGNQPQHF
TRBV7-9	.	TRBJ2-7	CASSLAQGIEQYF
TRBV19	TRBD1	TRBJ1-2	CASMGQGRYGYTF
TRBV9	.	TRBJ1-1	CASSPQPLTGEAFF
TRBV9	.	TRBJ1-2	CASSQRVLDYGYTF
TRBV9	TRBD1	TRBJ1-1	CASTVLTGGGTEAFF
TRBV7-2	TRBD2	TRBJ2-3	CASSLVSTSGGSVTQYF
TRBV25-1	.	TRBJ2-1	CATSNRGTISNEQFF
TRBV3-1/TRBV3-2	TRBD1	TRBJ1-4	CASSLGGRDRNEKLFF
TRBV25-1	TRBD1	TRBJ1-2	CASSVQGGGYTF
TRBV3-1/TRBV3-2	TRBD1	TRBJ1-2	CASSQDSGGSYGYTF
TRBV7-6	TRBD1	TRBJ1-4	CASSLRWQGAGEKLFF
TRBV18	TRBD1	TRBJ2-5	CASSPTGQKGETQYF
TRBV30	.	TRBJ1-3	CAWSGITTGNTIYF
TRBV11-2	TRBD2	TRBJ2-1	CASSLGAGEYEQFF
TRBV28	TRBD1	TRBJ1-5	CASSLSRGPQPQHF
TRBV27	.	TRBJ1-5	CASSLSRVSNQPQHF
TRBV9	.	TRBJ2-3	CASGKGESADTQYF
TRBV20-1	.	TRBJ2-7	CSARVRDEQYF
TRBV30	TRBD1	TRBJ1-1	CAWRGQGAVEAFF
TRBV19	.	TRBJ1-2	CASSSGGRIMAGYTF
TRBV7-8	.	TRBJ1-6	CASSPQNSPLHF
TRBV3-1/TRBV3-2	TRBD1	TRBJ2-5	CASRHRDRGLETQYF
TRBV5-6	.	TRBJ2-3	CASSLKAVSTDTQYF
TRBV6-1	.	TRBJ2-2	CASSDWGVGELFF
TRBV6-1	TRBD1	TRBJ1-1	CASSTGQGARTEAFF
TRBV25-1	.	TRBJ1-1	CASRADSTSVEAFF